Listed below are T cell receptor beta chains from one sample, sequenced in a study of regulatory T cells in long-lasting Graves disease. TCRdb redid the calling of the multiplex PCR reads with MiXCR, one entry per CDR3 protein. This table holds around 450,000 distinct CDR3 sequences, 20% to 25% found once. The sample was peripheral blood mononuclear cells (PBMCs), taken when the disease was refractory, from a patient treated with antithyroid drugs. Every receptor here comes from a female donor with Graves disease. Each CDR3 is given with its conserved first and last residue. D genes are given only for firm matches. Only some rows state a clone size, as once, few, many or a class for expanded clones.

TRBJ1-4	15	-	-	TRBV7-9	CASSLVGEGDEKLFF	TGTGCCAGCAGCTTAGTGGGGGAGGGGGATGAAAAACTGTTTTTT
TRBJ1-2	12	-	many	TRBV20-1	CSARDFGTGYTF	TGCAGTGCTAGAGATTTTGGCACTGGCTACACCTTC
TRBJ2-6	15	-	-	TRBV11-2	CASSLWETGANVLTF	TGTGCCAGCAGCTTATGGGAGACCGGGGCCAACGTCCTGACTTTC
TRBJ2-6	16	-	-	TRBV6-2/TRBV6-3	CASSLQGNSGANVLTF	TGTGCCAGCAGTCTTCAGGGTAACTCTGGGGCCAACGTCCTGACTTTC
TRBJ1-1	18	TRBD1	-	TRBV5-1	CASSSQPGQGFYGTEAFF	TGCGCCAGCAGCTCACAACCGGGACAGGGTTTTTATGGCACTGAAGCTTTCTTT
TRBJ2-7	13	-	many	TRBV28	CASSPIQGYEQYF	TGTGCCAGCAGTCCAATCCAGGGATACGAGCAGTACTTC
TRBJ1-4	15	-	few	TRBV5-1	CASSFQQGRDEKLFF	TGCGCCAGCAGCTTCCAGCAGGGGAGGGATGAAAAACTGTTTTTT
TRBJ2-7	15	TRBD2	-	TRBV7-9	CASSYHERGSYEQYF	TGTGCCAGCAGCTACCACGAGCGGGGGTCCTACGAGCAGTACTTC
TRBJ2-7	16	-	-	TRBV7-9	CASSLFGGMISHEQYF	TGTGCCAGCAGCTTGTTTGGGGGTATGATCAGCCACGAGCAGTACTTC
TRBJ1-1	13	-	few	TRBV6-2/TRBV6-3	CASSHDLFTEAFF	TGTGCCAGCAGTCACGACCTTTTCACTGAAGCTTTCTTT
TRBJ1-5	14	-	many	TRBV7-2	CASSLAPTGQPQHF	TGTGCCAGCAGCTTAGCTCCTACAGGTCAGCCCCAGCATTTT
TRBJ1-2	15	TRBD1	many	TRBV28	CASSAWDSGRDGYTF	TGTGCCAGCAGTGCGTGGGACAGCGGGAGGGATGGCTACACCTTC
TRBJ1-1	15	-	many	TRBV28	CASRDGTGINTEAFF	TGTGCCAGCAGGGATGGGACGGGGATCAACACTGAAGCTTTCTTT
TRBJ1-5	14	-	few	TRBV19	CAGPGGAGNQPQHF	TGTGCCGGACCGGGGGGGGCTGGCAATCAGCCCCAGCATTTT
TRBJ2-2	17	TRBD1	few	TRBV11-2	CASSLALGTGVHGELFF	TGTGCCAGCAGCTTAGCCCTCGGGACAGGGGTACACGGGGAGCTGTTTTTT
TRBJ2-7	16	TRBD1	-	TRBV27	CASSFQGAGGGYEQYF	TGTGCCAGCAGCTTCCAAGGGGCAGGGGGCGGCTACGAGCAGTACTTC
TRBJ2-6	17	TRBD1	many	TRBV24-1	CATSWAGGPSGANVLTF	TGTGCCACCAGTTGGGCAGGGGGACCTTCTGGGGCCAACGTCCTGACTTTC
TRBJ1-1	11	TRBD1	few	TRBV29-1	CSVETGSEAFF	TGCAGCGTTGAGACAGGGAGTGAAGCTTTCTTT
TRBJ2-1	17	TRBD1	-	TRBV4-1	CASSLIPTGGTDNEQFF	TGCGCCAGCAGCCTAATCCCTACAGGGGGGACCGACAATGAGCAGTTCTTC
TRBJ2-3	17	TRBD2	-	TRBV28	CASSPGGGTSSTDTQYF	TGTGCCAGCAGCCCGGGGGGGGGGACCTCTAGCACAGATACGCAGTATTTT
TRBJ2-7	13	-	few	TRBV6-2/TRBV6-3	CASSRGISYEQYF	TGTGCCAGCAGTCGGGGGATCTCCTACGAGCAGTACTTC
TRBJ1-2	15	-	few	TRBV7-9	CASSPGGQVVEGYTF	TGTGCCAGCAGCCCCGGGGGGCAGGTGGTCGAGGGCTACACCTTC
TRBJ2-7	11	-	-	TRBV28	CASSRTPQQYF	TGTGCCAGCAGTCGGACCCCGCAGCAGTACTTC
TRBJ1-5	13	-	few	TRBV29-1	CSVFFQDGEPQHF	TGCAGCGTTTTCTTTCAGGACGGGGAGCCCCAGCATTTT
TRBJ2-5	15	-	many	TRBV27	CASSVRGGGRETQYF	TGTGCCAGCAGTGTCAGGGGCGGGGGACGAGAGACCCAGTACTTC
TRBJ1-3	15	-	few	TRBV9	CASSQQVGSGNTIYF	TGTGCCAGCAGCCAGCAGGTGGGCTCTGGAAACACCATATATTTT
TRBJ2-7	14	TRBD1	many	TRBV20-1	CSAKGQGVPWEQYF	TGCAGTGCAAAGGGACAGGGGGTGCCATGGGAGCAGTACTTC
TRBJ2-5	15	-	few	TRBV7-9	CASSASSGSWETQYF	TGTGCCAGCAGCGCCTCATCAGGGTCCTGGGAGACCCAGTACTTC
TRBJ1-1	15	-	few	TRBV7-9	CASSLSASAGTEAFF	TGTGCCAGCAGCTTATCAGCCAGCGCCGGCACTGAAGCTTTCTTT
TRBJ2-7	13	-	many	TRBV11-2	CASSLEGFGEQYF	TGTGCCAGCAGCTTAGAAGGGTTTGGGGAGCAGTACTTC
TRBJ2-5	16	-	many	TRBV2	CASSEKGMRGGETQYF	TGTGCCAGCAGTGAAAAGGGGATGCGGGGCGGAGAGACCCAGTACTTC
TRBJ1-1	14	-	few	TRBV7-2	CASSLLPADTEAFF	TGTGCCAGCAGCTTACTTCCAGCGGACACTGAAGCTTTCTTT
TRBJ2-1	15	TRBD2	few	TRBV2	CASGLGLAIHNEQFF	TGTGCCAGCGGTCTAGGACTAGCGATACACAATGAGCAGTTCTTC
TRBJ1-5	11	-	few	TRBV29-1	CSVEALLKGHF	TGCAGCGTTGAAGCCCTTCTTAAAGGGCATTTT
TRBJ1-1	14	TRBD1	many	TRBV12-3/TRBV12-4	CASSPVEGNRGAFF	TGTGCCAGCAGCCCGGTCGAAGGCAACAGGGGAGCTTTCTTT
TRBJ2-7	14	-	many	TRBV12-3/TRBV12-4	CASSLRKLAYEQYF	TGTGCCAGCAGTTTGAGGAAGTTGGCCTACGAGCAGTACTTC
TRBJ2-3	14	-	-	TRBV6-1	CASSTSLLTDTQYF	TGTGCCAGCAGTACTAGCCTCTTAACAGATACGCAGTATTTT
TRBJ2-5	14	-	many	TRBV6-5	CASSYSATQETQYF	TGTGCCAGCAGTTACTCGGCTACCCAAGAGACCCAGTACTTC
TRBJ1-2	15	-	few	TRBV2	CASRGEWFTIYGYTF	TGTGCCAGCAGGGGGGAGTGGTTTACGATCTATGGCTACACCTTC
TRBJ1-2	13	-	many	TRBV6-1	CASNQPDRGGYTF	TGTGCCAGCAACCAGCCGGACAGAGGAGGCTACACCTTC
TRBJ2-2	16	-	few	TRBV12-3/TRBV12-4	CASSHSGWYDTGELFF	TGTGCCAGCAGTCACTCCGGGTGGTATGACACCGGGGAGCTGTTTTTT
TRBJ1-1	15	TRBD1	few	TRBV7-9	CASSSPGQGFPEAFF	TGTGCCAGCAGCTCGCCGGGACAGGGGTTCCCTGAAGCTTTCTTT
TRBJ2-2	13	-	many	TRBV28	CASSPSPVGELFF	TGTGCCAGCAGCCCGTCCCCGGTCGGGGAGCTGTTTTTT
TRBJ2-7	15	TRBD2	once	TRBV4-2	CASGPAGGPIYEQYF	TGTGCCAGCGGACCTGCGGGAGGGCCGATCTACGAGCAGTACTTC
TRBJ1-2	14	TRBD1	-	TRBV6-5	CASSYSWTGKGYTF	TGTGCCAGCAGTTACTCCTGGACAGGGAAAGGCTACACCTTC
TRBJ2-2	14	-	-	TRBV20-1	CSARGITNTGELFF	TGCAGTGCTAGAGGGATAACAAACACCGGGGAGCTGTTTTTT
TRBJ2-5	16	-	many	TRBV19	CASSTLDRARGETQYF	TGTGCCAGTAGTACTTTAGACCGGGCCAGGGGAGAGACCCAGTACTTC
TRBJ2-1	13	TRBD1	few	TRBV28	CASSYTGGWGQFF	TGTGCCAGCAGTTACACAGGGGGGTGGGGCCAGTTCTTC
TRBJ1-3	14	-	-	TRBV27	CASSLTRSGNTIYF	TGTGCCAGCAGTTTGACACGCTCTGGAAACACCATATATTTT
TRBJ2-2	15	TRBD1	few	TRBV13	CASSLGQGAGGELFF	TGTGCCAGCAGCCTGGGCCAGGGGGCAGGCGGGGAGCTGTTTTTT
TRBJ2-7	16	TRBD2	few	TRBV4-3	CASSHYSGSNRYEQYF	TGCGCCAGCAGCCATTATAGCGGGAGTAATAGGTACGAGCAGTACTTC
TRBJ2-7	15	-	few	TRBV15	CATSRAVGRRYEQYF	TGTGCCACCAGCAGAGCCGTAGGGCGGCGGTACGAGCAGTACTTC
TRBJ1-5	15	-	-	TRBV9	CASSVGGQPNQPQHF	TGTGCCAGCAGCGTAGGGGGTCAGCCTAATCAGCCCCAGCATTTT
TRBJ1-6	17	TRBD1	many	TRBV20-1	CSARDPYSGGGRSPLHF	TGCAGTGCTAGAGATCCTTATTCGGGAGGGGGCAGATCACCCCTCCACTTT
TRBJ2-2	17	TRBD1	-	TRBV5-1	CASSFEFGTANTGELFF	TGCGCCAGCAGCTTCGAATTCGGGACAGCGAACACCGGGGAGCTGTTTTTT
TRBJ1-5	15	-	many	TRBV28	CASSRRYPSNQPQHF	TGTGCCAGCAGTCGGCGATACCCTAGCAATCAGCCCCAGCATTTT